These T cell receptor beta chains were read from a single sample in a study of cytomegalovirus exposure and HLA in healthy donors. Sequenced by immunoSEQ multiplex PCR; TCRdb stores in-frame clones only, minus some. Recorded here are some 200,000 clones; the top ten clones represent about 1.1%. The sample was PBMCs. The source is a girl aged 2-10 years in good health and CMV-seropositive. The CDR3 runs from the conserved cysteine through the conserved F or W.

length	V	J	CDR3
15	TRBV7-2	TRBJ2-7	CASSLGGGRKDEQYF
14	TRBV4-1	TRBJ1-3	CASSLGQAGNTIYF
13	TRBV7-9	TRBJ2-2	CASSPQGTGELFF
16	TRBV5-8	TRBJ1-1	CASNQNGGGPNTEAFF
15	TRBV18	TRBJ1-4	CASSPAGMGNEKLFF
13	TRBV5-5	TRBJ1-3	CASSFGTGNTIYF
16	TRBV28	TRBJ1-4	CASSLLEYATNEKLFF
16	TRBV27	TRBJ1-1	CASSFLVGGGTHEAFF
14	TRBV2	TRBJ2-3	CASSEGTEQDTQYF
15	TRBV18	TRBJ1-5	CASSPGGTNNQPQHF
15	TRBV29-1	TRBJ2-1	CSVEGLAGSYNEQFF
16	TRBV28	TRBJ2-7	CASSLDSRGFFYEQYF
15	TRBV6-5	TRBJ2-5	CASSYGTSEGKTQYF
12	TRBV10-3	TRBJ1-2	CATHKGDYGYTF
14	TRBV19	TRBJ1-1	CASSIWGLNTEAFF
14	TRBV5-1	TRBJ2-3	CASSLAGGIDTQYF
15	TRBV7-9	TRBJ1-1	CASSLQGQLNTEAFF